The 4 T cell receptor beta chains below all came from one sample that was sequenced in a study of CD8 T cells in ankylosing spondylitis. In TCRdb, the 5' RACE reads were re-called with MiXCR into one record per CDR3 protein. The sample holds 100,000 to 150,000 distinct CDR3 sequences; roughly 6.6% are singletons and the top ten take over 9%. Specimen: blood, either unsorted or a sorted T cell fraction (not recorded which). These receptors came from a male donor with ankylosing spondylitis or in good health (not recorded which).

Ten or more counts support this clonotype. The V gene is TRBV5-1, the J gene TRBJ2-1, with 7 bases fitting TRBD2. The CDR3 is made up of 15 amino acids. V lost 4 bases, J lost 0 bases, and 4 bases stayed unmatched. Per germline, CDR1 SGHRS and CDR2 YFSETQ. Here the CDR3 reads CASSPGGTSYNEQFF. DNA for the CDR3: TGCGCCAGCAGCCCCGGGGGGACCTCCTACAATGAGCAGTTCTTC.

This clonotype was recorded a few times. This chain links TRBV15 with TRBJ2-6; TRBD1 is a possible D gene (5 bases). The CDR3 is made up of 17 amino acids. Trimming stripped 8 bases from V and 2 bases from J, with 19 bases between. Germline-derived CDR1 and CDR2 are LNHNV and YYDKDF (reference sequence). As DNA, the CDR3 is TGTGCCACCTCTTTCAGGGTGTCAGGCCCTGGGGCCAACGTCCTGACTTTC. Translated: CATSFRVSGPGANVLTF.

This clonotype has at least ten counts. The rearrangement joins TRBV5-6 to TRBJ2-7; TRBD2 is a possible D gene (5 bases). Germline lookup yields CDR1 SGHDT and CDR2 YYEEEE. V lost 2 bases and J lost 7, with 13 bases in between. The length of the CDR3 is 13 residues. CDR3 amino acids: CASSFTGVQEQYF. For the CDR3, the DNA is TGTGCCAGCAGCTTTACCGGGGTCCAAGAGCAGTACTTC.

This clonotype was seen many times. This chain joins TRBV20-1 and TRBJ1-2, with 9 positions matching TRBD1. The CDR3 is made up of 13 amino acids. Germline V gene sequence: CDR1 DFQATT, CDR2 SNEGSKA (reference sequence). Trimming at V came to 3 bases and at J to 8 bases, leaving 7 bases not matched to a gene. CDR3 region: CSASSGQGGGYTF. In nucleotides, the CDR3 is TGCAGTGCTAGTTCGGGACAGGGAGGAGGCTACACCTTC.